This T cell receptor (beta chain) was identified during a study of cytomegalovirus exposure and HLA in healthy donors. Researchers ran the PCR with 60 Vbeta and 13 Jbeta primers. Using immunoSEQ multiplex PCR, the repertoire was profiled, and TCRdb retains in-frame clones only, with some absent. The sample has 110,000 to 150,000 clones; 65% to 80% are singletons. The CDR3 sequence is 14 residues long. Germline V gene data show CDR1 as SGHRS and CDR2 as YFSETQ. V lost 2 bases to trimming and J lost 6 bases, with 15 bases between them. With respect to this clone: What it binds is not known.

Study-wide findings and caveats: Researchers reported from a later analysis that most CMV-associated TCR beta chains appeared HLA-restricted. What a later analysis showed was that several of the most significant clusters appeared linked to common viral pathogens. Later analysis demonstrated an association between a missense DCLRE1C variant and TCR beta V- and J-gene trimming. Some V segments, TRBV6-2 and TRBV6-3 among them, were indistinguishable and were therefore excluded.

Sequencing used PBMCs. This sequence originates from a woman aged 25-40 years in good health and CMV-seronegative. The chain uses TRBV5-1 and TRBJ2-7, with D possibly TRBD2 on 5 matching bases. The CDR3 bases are TGCGCCAGCAGCTTTGAGGGAGAGGTTGGCGAGCAGTACTTC. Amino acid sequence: CASSFEGEVGEQYF.